One and the same sample provided the 29 T cell receptor beta chains below, sequenced in a study of shared clonotypes between healthy human individuals (dated by TCRdb to 2018 to 2021). For the CD8 naive samples, CD45RO-negative cells were positively selected for CCR7, yielding a CD45RA+CCR7+ population from which TemRA cells were excluded. Preparation of the library involved the immunoSEQ multiplex PCR assay. Held by TCRdb, this immuneACCESS table contains in-frame sequences only and omits some clones. Under half of the omission traces to an unresolved V gene where checked; the cause of the rest is unknown. Counted in this sample were some 600,000 clones; around 96% of them appeared once. The ten largest clonotypes hold less than 0.12% of the sample. Sequenced sample: naive CD8+ T cells sorted from blood. In light of the paper, this sample's cell subset or site label describes: CD45RA+CCR7+. Every receptor here comes from a woman in her twenties or thirties in good health.

Note on this clone: This CDR3 is also generated by other DNA sequences in the sample. V and J are TRBV28 and TRBJ2-7, with 9 bases lining up with TRBD2. The CDR3 sequence is 14 residues long. After removal of 3 bases from V and 1 base from J, the junction contained 1 base not matched to a gene. Germline CDR1 and CDR2: MDHEN and SYDVKM. CDR3 amino acids: CASSLSGRSYEQYF. For the CDR3, the DNA is TGTGCCAGCAGTTTGAGCGGGAGGTCCTACGAGCAGTACTTC.

This chain links TRBV15 with TRBJ2-3; 9 nucleotides align to TRBD2. Germline V gene lookup returns CDR1 LNHNV and CDR2 YYDKDF (reference sequence). Trimming removed 1 base from V and 0 bases from J; junction bases left unmatched: 8. The CDR3 totals 18 residues. The CDR3 nucleotides are TGTGCCACCAGCAGAGTACTTCTAGCGGGGCTTAGCACAGATACGCAGTATTTT. Its translation is CATSRVLLAGLSTDTQYF. Combining the CDR3 with reference TRBV15 and TRBJ2-3 gives the whole variable domain DAMVIQNPRYQVTQFGKPVTLSCSQTLNHNVMYWYQQKSSQAPKLLFHYYDKDFNNEADTPDNFQSRRPNTSFCFLDIRSPGLGDTAMYLCATSRVLLAGLSTDTQYFGPGTRLTVL.

This sequence joins TRBV19 and TRBJ2-1; the D is unclear. CDR3 length: 12 residues. Germline V gene sequence: CDR1 LNHDA, CDR2 SQIVND (reference sequence). The V end was cut by 7 bases, the J end by 2 bases, with 6 bases between. DNA for the CDR3: TGTGCCAGTAAGGACCCCTACAATGAGCAGTTCTTC. Translation: CASKDPYNEQFF. Supplemented by reference TRBV19 and TRBJ2-1, the full variable domain reads DGGITQSPKYLFRKEGQNVTLSCEQNLNHDAMYWYRQDPGQGLRLIYYSQIVNDFQKGDIAEGYSVSREKKESFPLTVTSAQKNPTAFYLCASKDPYNEQFFGPGTRLTVL.

DNA of the CDR3: TGTGCCAGCAGCTATGGGCCGAGCACTGAAGCTTTCTTT. It translates to CASSYGPSTEAFF. The chain is built from TRBV5-6 and TRBJ1-1, with unresolved D. The V end lost 3 bases, the J end lost 4 bases, and 10 bases lay between the germline ends. This CDR3 contains 13 residues. Germline CDR1 and CDR2: SGHDT and YYEEEE.

The V and J genes are TRBV27 and TRBJ2-3; the match to TRBD2 covers 7 bases. This CDR3 has 15 residues. The trim removed 6 bases at V and 0 bases at J, leaving 6 bases unmatched. In germline, CDR1 is MNHEY, CDR2 SMNVEV (reference sequence). The chain's CDR3 is CASRLTSRSTDTQYF. CDR3 DNA sequence: TGTGCCAGCAGGCTGACTAGCAGAAGCACAGATACGCAGTATTTT.

The J gene is TRBJ1-1, the V gene TRBV6-5; D not resolved. Germline loops: CDR1 MNHEY, CDR2 SVGAGI. CDR3 length equals 14 residues. Trimming removed 4 bases from V and 1 base from J, with 10 bases in between. The CDR3 sequence is CASSWVEGNTEAFF. CDR3 bases: TGTGCCAGCAGTTGGGTCGAAGGGAACACTGAAGCTTTCTTT.

This clone was picked up one time. The genes are TRBV7-9 and TRBJ2-7, with D possibly matching TRBD1 (5 bases). CDR3 length: 14 amino acids. With 2 bases removed from V and 5 bases from J, the gap between germline ends came to 13 bases. Germline V CDR1 and CDR2: SEHNR, FQNEAQ (reference sequence). CDR3 region: CASSLIQGPHEQYF. In nucleotides, the CDR3 is TGTGCCAGCAGCTTAATCCAGGGCCCCCACGAGCAGTACTTC. Complete variable domain (other parts from reference TRBV7-9 and TRBJ2-7): DTGVSQNPRHKITKRGQNVTFRCDPISEHNRLYWYRQTLGQGPEFLTYFQNEAQLEKSRLLSDRFSAERPKGSFSTLEIQRTEQGDSAMYLCASSLIQGPHEQYFGPGTRLTVT.

The chain employs TRBV5-4 and TRBJ2-5; no clear D. V lost 3 bases, J lost 2 bases, and 14 bases lay in between. Germline V gene sequence: CDR1 SGHNT, CDR2 YYREEE (reference sequence). This CDR3 contains 15 residues. The CDR3 DNA is TGTGCCAGCAGCTCACGGACGGCTAATCAAGAGACCCAGTACTTC. This sequence encodes CASSSRTANQETQYF.

The J gene is TRBJ1-4, the V gene TRBV20-1; D remains ambiguous. V lost 7 bases and J 8 bases, leaving 2 bases between the germline ends. The CDR3 runs 8 residues. Germline CDR1 is DFQATT and CDR2 is SNEGSKA (reference sequence). CDR3 loop: CSGEKLFF. For the CDR3, the DNA is TGCAGTGGCGAAAAACTGTTTTTT.

This chain uses TRBV7-9 with TRBJ2-3; D possibly corresponds to TRBD2 (7 bases). The CDR3 consists of 15 residues. The ends were cut back, 2 bases at V and 3 bases at J, with 12 bases in the middle. Germline lookup yields CDR1 SEHNR and CDR2 FQNEAQ (reference sequence). The CDR3 DNA reads TGTGCCAGCAGCTTAATTGGGAGGGGGACAGATACGCAGTATTTT. It codes for CASSLIGRGTDTQYF.

This sequence joins TRBV29-1 and TRBJ1-3; no clear D. With 7 bases removed from V and 5 bases from J, the gap between germline ends came to 9 bases. Germline-derived CDR1 and CDR2 are SQVTM and ANQGSEA. The length of the CDR3 is 11 residues. This CDR3 is CSAYRRNTIYF. The DNA of the CDR3 is TGCAGCGCCTACAGACGAAACACCATATATTTT.

The chain joins TRBV9 to TRBJ2-3; 7 bases line up with TRBD1. Trimming removed 4 bases from V and 0 bases from J; junction bases left unmatched: 5. CDR1 and CDR2 from the germline V gene are SGDLS and YYNGEE. This CDR3 is built from 15 residues. CDR3 in amino acids: CASSTGQTSTDTQYF. CDR3 DNA sequence: TGTGCCAGCAGCACGGGACAGACTAGCACAGATACGCAGTATTTT.

This chain connects TRBV18 to TRBJ2-7; TRBD2 matches at 7 bases. The V segment lost 4 bases and the J segment 1 base; nucleotides outside the gene matches: 7. This CDR3 contains 15 residues. CDR1 is KGHSH and CDR2 is LQKENI in the germline V gene. The CDR3 here is CASSRGGRLSYEQYF. The CDR3 DNA reads as TGTGCCAGCTCACGGGGGGGACGGCTATCCTACGAGCAGTACTTC.

This sequence joins TRBV10-2 and TRBJ2-5; the D gene is possibly TRBD1 (6 bases). Trimming removed 7 bases from V and 1 base from J, with 22 bases in between. Germline values: CDR1 WSHSY, CDR2 SAAADI. This CDR3 comprises 17 residues. In DNA, the CDR3 is TGCGCCAGCACAGACCTGGTCCTCAGGGGAACCCAAGAGACCCAGTACTTC. It encodes CASTDLVLRGTQETQYF.

This clone came up a few times. This sequence joins TRBV28 and TRBJ1-1; perhaps TRBD1 as D (5 bases). The CDR3 sequence is 14 residues long. Germline loops: CDR1 MDHEN, CDR2 SYDVKM. The V gene lost 6 bases and the J gene lost 4 bases, with 15 bases spanning the gap. The CDR3 DNA sequence: TGTGCCAGCAGCCTTACGGGGGTTGGCACTGAAGCTTTCTTT. Amino acid sequence: CASSLTGVGTEAFF.

The genes are TRBV5-4 and TRBJ2-3; 8 bases are a match to TRBD2. CDR3 length equals 15 residues. The trim removed 7 bases at V and 2 bases at J, leaving 9 bases unmatched. From germline, CDR1 is SGHNT and CDR2 YYREEE (reference sequence). The CDR3 sequence is CASSAAGDPTDTQYF. The CDR3 DNA reads as TGTGCCAGCTCCGCAGCGGGAGACCCCACAGATACGCAGTATTTT.

The chain links TRBV25-1 to TRBJ2-1; 7 nucleotides line up with TRBD2. CDR3 length: 16 residues. Germline V gene lookup returns CDR1 MGHDK and CDR2 SYGVNS. Trimming took 6 bases from V and 5 from J; bases not matched to a gene: 13. The CDR3 sequence is CASSGMGGRTHNEQFF. DNA of the CDR3: TGTGCCAGCAGCGGAATGGGAGGGAGGACCCACAATGAGCAGTTCTTC.

This chain links TRBV4-1 with TRBJ2-1; TRBD2 matches at 9 bases. The CDR3 length is 13 residues. Trimming removed 0 bases from V and 16 bases from J; junction bases left unmatched: 7. CDR1 MGHRA and CDR2 YSYEKL come from the germline V gene. CDR3: CASSQEWAGGLFF. The CDR3 bases are TGCGCCAGCAGCCAAGAGTGGGCGGGAGGGCTCTTCTTC.

The CDR3 DNA reads as TGTGCCAGCAGCCTTGAGTCCACCGGGGAGCTGTTTTTT. Translation gives CASSLESTGELFF. The chain has TRBV11-3 and TRBJ2-2; D is uncertain. Trimming left V 5 bases short and J 4 bases short, with 8 bases between. Germline V gene data show CDR1 as SGHNT and CDR2 as YENEEA. This CDR3 has 13 amino acids.

The chain carries TRBV27 and TRBJ1-1; D possibly corresponds to TRBD1 (5 bases). The CDR3 has 15 amino acids. CDR1 is MNHEY and CDR2 is SMNVEV in the germline V gene (reference sequence). Trimming took off 7 bases at V and 1 base at J, with 16 bases between the two ends. The CDR3 bases are TGTGCCAGCACCAGCCCGGGGGTGAGGAACACTGAAGCTTTCTTT. Translated: CASTSPGVRNTEAFF.

The chain couples TRBV28 to TRBJ1-1; D call uncertain. Germline values: CDR1 MDHEN, CDR2 SYDVKM. The CDR3 length is 12 residues. Trimming removed 5 bases from V and 11 bases from J, with 15 bases in between. CDR3 sequence: CASSPTAGLAFF. The CDR3 coding sequence is TGTGCCAGCAGTCCCACAGCCGGCTTGGCTTTCTTT.

This clone was counted once. The chain couples TRBV9 to TRBJ2-7; D remains unclear. The CDR3 is 13 residues long. Germline loops: CDR1 SGDLS, CDR2 YYNGEE. Trimming cost V 0 bases and J 5 bases, with 9 bases left between them. CDR3 sequence (DNA): TGTGCCAGCAGCGTAGGCAGAACCGACGAGCAGTACTTC. It yields the protein CASSVGRTDEQYF.

This clone was seen a few times. The chain combines TRBV6-6 with TRBJ1-5; D is unresolved. This CDR3 comprises 12 residues. V was shortened by 0 bases and J by 6 bases, with 3 bases between the two germline ends. In germline, CDR1 is MNHNY, CDR2 SVGAGI (reference sequence). CDR3 nucleotide sequence: TGTGCCAGCAGTTACTCGACTCAGCCCCAGCATTTT. This sequence encodes CASSYSTQPQHF.

The chain is built from TRBV11-2 and TRBJ1-2, with 8 bases matching TRBD1. Per the germline V gene, CDR1 is SGHAT and CDR2 is FQNNGV. The CDR3 has 16 residues. J was trimmed by 8 bases and V by 7 bases; bases with no gene match: 18. The CDR3 region has the DNA TGTGCCAGCACCCCGGGGGACAGGTTCCCTCGGTACGGCTACACCTTC. Its protein product is CASTPGDRFPRYGYTF.

This rearrangement joins TRBV19 to TRBJ2-7, with 9 bases that match TRBD1. The CDR3 length is 14 residues. Unmatched junction bases numbered 4, after V lost 4 bases and J lost 3 bases. Germline values: CDR1 LNHDA, CDR2 SQIVND (reference sequence). In DNA form, the CDR3 reads TGTGCCAGTAGTACCGGGACAGGGTTCTACGAGCAGTACTTC. Residues: CASSTGTGFYEQYF.

The V gene is TRBV7-8, the J gene TRBJ2-7, with 15 bases lining up with TRBD2. The CDR3 length is 17 residues. Germline V gene sequence: CDR1 SGHVS, CDR2 FQNEAQ. The V gene end was trimmed by 5 bases and the J gene end by 5 bases; junction bases not matched to a gene: 10. Written as DNA, the CDR3 is TGTGCCAGCAGCCCTGGACTAGCGGGAGGGTTTACCCACGAGCAGTACTTC. This translates into CASSPGLAGGFTHEQYF.

This chain joins TRBV7-8 and TRBJ1-4, with 7 bases that match TRBD1. This CDR3 spans 15 amino acids. Trimming cost V 1 base and J 8 bases; bases outside gene matches: 7. Germline CDR1 and CDR2: SGHVS and FQNEAQ. The CDR3 DNA sequence: TGTGCCAGCAGCTTAGTGGCAGGGGGGAGAGAAAAACTGTTTTTT. This translates into CASSLVAGGREKLFF.

This clone was found once. The rearrangement links TRBV7-9 to TRBJ2-5, with no clear D. Per germline, CDR1 SEHNR and CDR2 FQNEAQ (reference sequence). V gave up 5 bases and J gave up 1 base, with 8 bases separating them. The CDR3 is 13 amino acids. Here the CDR3 DNA reads TGTGCCAGCAGCCGACGGATCCAAGAGACCCAGTACTTC. Translation: CASSRRIQETQYF.

As regards this clone: The junction does not match germline at one end; this may be a read error. The V gene is TRBV7-9, the J gene TRBJ1-2; D unclear. The CDR3 is 9 amino acids. Germline-derived CDR1 and CDR2 are SEHNR and FQNEAQ (reference sequence). CDR3 in DNA: TGTGCCAGCAGCTCGCGGGAATCTTTC. Its translation: CASSSRESF.